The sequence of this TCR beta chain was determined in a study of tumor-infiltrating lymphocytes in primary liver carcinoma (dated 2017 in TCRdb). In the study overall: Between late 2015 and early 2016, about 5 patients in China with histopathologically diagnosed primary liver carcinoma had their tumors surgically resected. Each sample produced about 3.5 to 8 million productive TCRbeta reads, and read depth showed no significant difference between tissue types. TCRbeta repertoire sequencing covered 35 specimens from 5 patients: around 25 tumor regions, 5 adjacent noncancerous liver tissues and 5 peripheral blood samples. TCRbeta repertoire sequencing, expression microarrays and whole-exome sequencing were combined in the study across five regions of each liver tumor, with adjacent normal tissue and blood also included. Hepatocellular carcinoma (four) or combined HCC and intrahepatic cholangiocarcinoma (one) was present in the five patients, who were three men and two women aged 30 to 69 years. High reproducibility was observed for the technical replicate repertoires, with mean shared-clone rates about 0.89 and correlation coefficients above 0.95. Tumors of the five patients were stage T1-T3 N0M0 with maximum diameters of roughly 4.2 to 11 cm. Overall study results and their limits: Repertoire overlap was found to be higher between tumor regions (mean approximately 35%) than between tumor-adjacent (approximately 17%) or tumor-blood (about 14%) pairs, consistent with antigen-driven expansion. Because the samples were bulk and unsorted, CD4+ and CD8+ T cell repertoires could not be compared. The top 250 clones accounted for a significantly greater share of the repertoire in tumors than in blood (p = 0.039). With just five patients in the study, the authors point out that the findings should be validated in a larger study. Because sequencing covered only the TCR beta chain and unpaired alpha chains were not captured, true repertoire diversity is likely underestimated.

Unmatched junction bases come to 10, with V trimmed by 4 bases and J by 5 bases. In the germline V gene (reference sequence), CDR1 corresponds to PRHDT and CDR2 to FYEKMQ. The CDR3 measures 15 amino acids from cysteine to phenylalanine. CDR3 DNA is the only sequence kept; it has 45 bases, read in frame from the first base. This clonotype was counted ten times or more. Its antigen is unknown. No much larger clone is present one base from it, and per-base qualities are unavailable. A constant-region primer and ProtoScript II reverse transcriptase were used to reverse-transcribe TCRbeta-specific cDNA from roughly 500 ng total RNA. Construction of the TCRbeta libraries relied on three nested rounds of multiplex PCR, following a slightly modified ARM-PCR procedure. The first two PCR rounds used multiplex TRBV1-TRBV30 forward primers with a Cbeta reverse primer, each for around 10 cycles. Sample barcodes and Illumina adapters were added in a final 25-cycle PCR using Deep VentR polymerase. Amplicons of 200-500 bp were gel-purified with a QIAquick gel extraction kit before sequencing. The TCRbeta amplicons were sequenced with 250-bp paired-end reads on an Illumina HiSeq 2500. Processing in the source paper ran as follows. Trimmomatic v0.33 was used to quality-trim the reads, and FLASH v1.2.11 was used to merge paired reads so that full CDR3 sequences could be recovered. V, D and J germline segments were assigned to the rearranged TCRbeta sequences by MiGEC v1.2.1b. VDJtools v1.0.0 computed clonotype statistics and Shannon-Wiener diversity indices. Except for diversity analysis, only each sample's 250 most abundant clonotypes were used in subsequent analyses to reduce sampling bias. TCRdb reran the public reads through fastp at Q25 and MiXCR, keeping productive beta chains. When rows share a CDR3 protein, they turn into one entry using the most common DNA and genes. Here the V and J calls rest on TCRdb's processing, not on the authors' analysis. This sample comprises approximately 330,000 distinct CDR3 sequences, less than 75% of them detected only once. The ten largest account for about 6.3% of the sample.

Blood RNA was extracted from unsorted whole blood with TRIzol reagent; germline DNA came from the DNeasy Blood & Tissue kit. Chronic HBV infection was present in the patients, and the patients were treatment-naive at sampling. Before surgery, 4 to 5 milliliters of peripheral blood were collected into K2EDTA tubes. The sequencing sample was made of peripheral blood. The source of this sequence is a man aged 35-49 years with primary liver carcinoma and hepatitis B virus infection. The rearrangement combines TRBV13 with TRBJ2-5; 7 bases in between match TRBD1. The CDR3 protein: CASSSRQGLEETQYF. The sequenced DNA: TGTGCCAGCAGCTCCAGACAGGGCTTGGAGGAGACCCAGTACTTC. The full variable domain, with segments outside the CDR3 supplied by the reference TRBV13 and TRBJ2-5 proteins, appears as AAGVIQSPRHLIKEKRETATLKCYPIPRHDTVYWYQQGPGQDPQFLISFYEKMQSDKGSIPDRFSAQQFSDYHSELNMSSLELGDSALYFCASSSRQGLEETQYFGPGTRLLVL.